The T cell receptor beta chain described here comes from a study of cytomegalovirus exposure and HLA in healthy donors. Study-level results: In a later analysis, HLA-associated beta chains showed higher expansion and lower generation probabilities than comparable chains. The likely explanation for a cluster of highly shared sequence variants was sequencing artifact.

Details on this clone: Its cognate antigen is unknown.

The length of the CDR3 is 15 residues. V shed 4 bases and J 6 bases; nucleotides not matched to a gene: 9. Germline CDR1 is SGHTA and CDR2 is FQGTGA. It was with 60 Vbeta and 13 Jbeta primers that the PCR ran. TCRdb keeps only in-frame clones here, not all; method: immunoSEQ multiplex PCR. The sample shows approximately 99,000 clones, 81% of them seen only once. V gene TRBV7-3 combines with J gene TRBJ2-3; TRBD1 aligns across 8 bases. The sequence derives from a man aged 35-49 years in good health and CMV-seropositive. Material: PBMCs. The CDR3 nucleotides read TGTGCCAGCAGCTCTGGGGGCAGGGGGCGGGATACGCAGTATTTT. Protein sequence: CASSSGGRGRDTQYF.